The source of this T cell receptor beta chain is a study of shared clonotypes between healthy human individuals. V dropped 4 bases and J dropped 4 bases, with 14 bases sitting between them. Germline V gives CDR1 SGHRS, CDR2 YFSETQ. The CDR3 is made up of 14 amino acids. Only in-frame clones appear in the TCRdb table, and some are missing; sequencing was by immunoSEQ multiplex PCR. The table records around 700,000 clones, around 67% of them present only once. This sequence joins TRBV5-1 and TRBJ1-1; D not resolved. The sample taken for sequencing was memory CD4+ T cells sorted from blood. As to subset: CD45RA-negative fraction. This TCR derives from a woman younger than 45 in good health. This CDR3 reads CASSLEWGATEAFF. The CDR3 DNA reads TGCGCCAGCAGCCTGGAGTGGGGTGCCACTGAAGCTTTCTTT.